These T cell receptor beta chains were read from a single sample in a study of blood T cell repertoires in COVID-19. Method: immunoSEQ multiplex PCR; TCRdb's copy keeps in-frame clones and lacks some. The sample lists a few hundred thousand clones, about 87% occurring once. Sequenced: peripheral blood. Source of these receptors: a man between 60 and 70 years old who had recovered from COVID-19. Each CDR3 is given with its conserved first and last residue. A D gene is named only where the DNA matches it firmly. Not all rows give a size; the values are once, few, many and, for expanded clones, a class.

TRBD2	NA	TRBV7-3	TRBJ2-1	CASSLVAGNYNEQFF	TGTGCCAGCAGCTTAGTAGCGGGGAACTACAATGAGCAGTTCTTC
TRBD2	once	TRBV6-2/TRBV6-3	TRBJ2-1	CASSYPRGDQTYNEQFF	TGTGCCAGCAGTTACCCGCGGGGGGATCAGACGTACAATGAGCAGTTCTTC
TRBD1	NA	TRBV9	TRBJ1-1	CASSVGAGGYTEAFF	TGTGCCAGCAGCGTAGGGGCAGGGGGCTACACTGAAGCTTTCTTT
NA	NA	TRBV25-1	TRBJ2-3	CASSESRGPITDTQYF	TGTGCCAGCAGTGAATCGCGGGGGCCTATCACAGATACGCAGTATTTT
NA	NA	TRBV7-3	TRBJ2-7	CASSPSLASYEQYF	TGTGCCAGCAGCCCATCCTTGGCCTCCTACGAGCAGTACTTC
NA	NA	TRBV23-1	TRBJ1-2	CASSRTFHGGIIHGYTF	TGCGCCAGCAGTCGCACCTTTCACGGAGGGATTATTCATGGCTACACCTTC
TRBD1	NA	TRBV6-6	TRBJ1-4	CASSRFISTGANEKLFF	TGTGCCAGCAGTCGTTTCATTTCGACAGGGGCTAATGAAAAACTGTTTTTT
NA	NA	TRBV5-1	TRBJ2-7	CASSLAYEQYF	TGCGCCAGCAGCTTGGCGTACGAGCAGTACTTC
TRBD1	few	TRBV6-1	TRBJ1-5	CASSDYGGQGGQPQHF	TGTGCCAGCAGTGATTATGGTGGACAGGGAGGCCAGCCCCAGCATTTT
TRBD1	NA	TRBV6-5	TRBJ1-1	CASRTTGGTEAFF	TGTGCCAGCAGAACGACAGGGGGGACTGAAGCTTTCTTT
NA	once	TRBV27	TRBJ1-1	CASRVPGRGTEAFF	TGTGCCAGCAGGGTACCGGGCAGGGGCACTGAAGCTTTCTTT
NA	NA	TRBV2	TRBJ1-3	CASSEGQISGNTIYF	TGTGCCAGCAGTGAAGGACAGATCTCTGGAAACACCATATATTTT
NA	once	TRBV21-1	TRBJ2-7	CASSKHADLLYEQYF	TGTGCCAGCAGCAAACATGCTGATTTACTTTACGAGCAGTACTTC
NA	NA	TRBV5-5	TRBJ1-5	CASSYRAGNQPQHF	TGTGCCAGCAGCTACAGGGCGGGCAATCAGCCCCAGCATTTT
NA	NA	TRBV4-2	TRBJ1-3	CASSQYDSSGNTIYF	TGTGCCAGCAGCCAATACGACAGCTCTGGAAACACCATATATTTT
NA	NA	TRBV19	TRBJ2-7	CASSIEGAGGEQYF	TGTGCCAGTAGTATAGAGGGGGCAGGAGGCGAGCAGTACTTC
TRBD1	NA	TRBV5-6	TRBJ1-2	CASSLVSRGAYGYTF	TGTGCCAGCAGCTTGGTCAGCAGGGGGGCCTATGGCTACACCTTC
NA	NA	TRBV6-6	TRBJ2-3	CASREGPDTQYF	TGTGCCAGCAGAGAGGGTCCAGATACGCAGTATTTT
TRBD2	NA	TRBV18	TRBJ2-4	CASSPFGTSGGVAKNIQYF	TGTGCCAGCTCACCATTCGGGACTAGCGGGGGGGTAGCCAAAAACATTCAGTACTTC
NA	NA	TRBV12-3/TRBV12-4	TRBJ1-2	CASSSGRLTF	TGTGCCAGCAGTTCCGGGAGACTCACCTTC
NA	NA	TRBV3-1/TRBV3-2	TRBJ1-6	CASRPLRGARNSPLHF	TGTGCCAGCAGGCCGCTCCGCGGGGCGAGGAATTCACCCCTCCACTTT
NA	NA	TRBV6-5	TRBJ1-1	CASSYDWGGTEAFF	TGTGCCAGCAGTTACGACTGGGGAGGCACTGAAGCTTTCTTT
TRBD1	NA	TRBV13	TRBJ1-1	CASSLGQGAEAFF	TGTGCCAGCAGCTTGGGACAGGGGGCTGAAGCTTTCTTT
NA	NA	TRBV5-6	TRBJ1-6	CASSPRGVYSPLHF	TGTGCCAGCAGCCCTCGGGGGGTGTACTCACCCCTCCACTTT
TRBD2	once	TRBV12-5	TRBJ2-2	CASGLPTSVGELFF	TGTGCTAGTGGTTTGCCAACTAGCGTCGGAGAGCTGTTTTTT
TRBD1	NA	TRBV27	TRBJ1-2	CASSLSWTGNYGYTF	TGTGCCAGCAGTTTATCATGGACAGGAAACTATGGCTACACCTTC
NA	NA	TRBV10-3	TRBJ2-1	CAISESAGGPYNEQFF	TGTGCCATCAGTGAGTCGGCCGGGGGACCCTACAATGAGCAGTTCTTC
NA	NA	TRBV10-1	TRBJ1-6	CASSESRSPTGPLHF	TGCGCCAGCAGTGAGTCTAGATCTCCCACGGGGCCCCTCCACTTT
NA	NA	TRBV29-1	TRBJ2-7	CSVARQYEQYF	TGCAGCGTTGCCAGACAATACGAGCAGTACTTC
TRBD1	once	TRBV5-1	TRBJ1-1	CASSLGQGATEAFF	TGCGCCAGCAGCCTGGGACAGGGGGCGACTGAAGCTTTCTTT
NA	NA	TRBV7-9	TRBJ2-3	CASSLEAVSTDTQYF	TGTGCCAGCAGCTTAGAGGCGGTTAGCACAGATACGCAGTATTTT
NA	NA	TRBV9	TRBJ1-3	CASSPTGWLSGNTIYF	TGTGCCAGCAGCCCTACAGGGTGGTTGTCTGGAAACACCATATATTTT
NA	NA	TRBV5-6	TRBJ1-1	CASSLKPLTPNTEAFF	TGTGCCAGCAGCTTAAAACCCTTGACACCGAACACTGAAGCTTTCTTT
TRBD1	NA	TRBV3-1/TRBV3-2	TRBJ1-2	CASSQTMTGDYGYTF	TGTGCCAGCAGCCAAACCATGACAGGGGACTATGGCTACACCTTC
TRBD1	NA	TRBV7-9	TRBJ2-7	CASSPEEAGGNYEQYF	TGTGCCAGCAGTCCAGAGGAGGCAGGGGGAAACTACGAGCAGTACTTC
TRBD2	once	TRBV7-7	TRBJ2-1	CASSLAGGPGNEQFF	TGTGCTAGCAGCTTAGCGGGGGGGCCTGGCAATGAGCAGTTCTTC
NA	few	TRBV5-4	TRBJ2-1	CASSLRNEQFF	TGTGCCAGCAGCCTCCGCAATGAGCAGTTCTTC
TRBD2	once	TRBV24-1	TRBJ2-5	CATSAPSGGETQYF	TGTGCCACCAGTGCCCCTAGCGGGGGTGAGACCCAGTACTTC
TRBD2	NA	TRBV9	TRBJ2-5	CASSERLAGLQETQYF	TGTGCCAGCAGCGAGCGACTAGCGGGCCTCCAAGAGACCCAGTACTTC
NA	few	TRBV29-1	TRBJ1-2	CSVADGYTF	TGCAGCGTGGCGGATGGCTACACCTTC
TRBD1	NA	TRBV27	TRBJ1-4	CASTPTGTATNEKLFF	TGTGCCAGCACCCCCACCGGGACAGCAACTAATGAAAAACTGTTTTTT
NA	NA	TRBV7-9	TRBJ2-1	CASSKGDRDNEQFF	TGTGCCAGCAGTAAAGGAGACCGAGACAATGAGCAGTTCTTC
NA	NA	TRBV4-2	TRBJ2-3	CASSQEGGSLDTQYF	TGTGCCAGCAGCCAAGAGGGTGGGAGTTTGGATACGCAGTATTTT
NA	NA	TRBV18	TRBJ2-7	CASSPPGTPGVQYF	TGTGCCAGCTCACCACCAGGGACCCCAGGGGTGCAGTACTTC
NA	few	TRBV5-1	TRBJ2-7	CASSLGQGRYEQYF	TGCGCCAGCAGCTTGGGGCAGGGCAGGTACGAGCAGTACTTC
NA	NA	TRBV7-9	TRBJ2-5	CASSLALQGGETQYF	TGTGCCAGCAGCTTAGCCCTCCAGGGAGGAGAGACCCAGTACTTC